These T cell receptor beta chains were read from a single sample in a study of CD8+ T cells in alopecia areata. The assay was immunoSEQ multiplex PCR, and TCRdb's table has in-frame clones only and misses some. The profile shows some 120,000 clones, 50% to 60% of them singletons. The sample consisted of CD4+ T cells sorted from blood, taken at week 0. The source of these receptors is a human donor with alopecia areata. The CDR3 runs from the conserved cysteine through the conserved F or W. Fields, in order: clone size, J gene, D gene, V gene, CDR3 protein, CDR3 DNA. The D gene is left open where the match is weak. The size entry is marked missing in some rows and otherwise reads once, few, many or a size class.

>.|TRBJ1-4|TRBD1|TRBV5-1
CASSPGGANEKLFF
TGCGCCAGCAGTCCAGGGGGGGCTAATGAAAAACTGTTTTTT
>.|TRBJ2-7|TRBD2|TRBV15
CATSRDRLAGLEQYF
TGTGCCACCAGCAGAGATCGTCTAGCGGGGCTCGAGCAGTACTTC
>few|TRBJ2-3|.|TRBV27
CASCHQSTDTQYF
TGTGCCAGCTGTCACCAAAGCACAGATACGCAGTATTTT
>few|TRBJ1-5|.|TRBV6-1
CASSELSRDSNQPQHF
TGTGCCAGCAGTGAATTAAGCAGGGATAGCAATCAGCCCCAGCATTTT
>.|TRBJ2-1|TRBD2|TRBV7-2
CASSLSGTSGSNEQFF
TGTGCCAGCAGCTTAAGTGGGACTAGCGGGTCCAATGAGCAGTTCTTC
>.|TRBJ2-7|TRBD1|TRBV4-3
CASSQDGGTGDYEQYF
TGCGCCAGCAGCCAAGACGGGGGGACAGGGGACTACGAGCAGTACTTC
>.|TRBJ2-3|.|TRBV7-2
CASSLSRAGDTQYF
TGTGCCAGCAGCTTAAGCAGGGCCGGAGATACGCAGTATTTT
>few|TRBJ2-7|TRBD1|TRBV7-7
CASSRGRDRGYEQYF
TGTGCCAGCAGCCGGGGGCGGGACAGGGGCTACGAGCAGTACTTC
>.|TRBJ1-3|.|TRBV6-5
CASSYSGPGNTIYF
TGTGCCAGCAGTTACTCAGGGCCGGGAAACACCATATATTTT
>few|TRBJ1-2|.|TRBV18
CASSPPAFGYGYTF
TGTGCCAGCTCACCACCGGCCTTCGGCTATGGCTACACCTTC
>few|TRBJ2-2|TRBD1|TRBV10-3
CAITGTENTGELFF
TGTGCCATTACCGGGACAGAGAACACCGGGGAGCTGTTTTTT
>.|TRBJ2-2|.|TRBV5-1
CASSRSLRVDTGELFF
TGCGCCAGCAGCCGCTCCCTGCGGGTTGACACCGGGGAGCTGTTTTTT
>.|TRBJ1-1|TRBD1|TRBV5-1
CASSFGQGGPEAFF
TGCGCCAGCAGCTTCGGGCAGGGGGGGCCTGAAGCTTTCTTT
>few|TRBJ1-2|.|TRBV6-6
CASSEQGSNYGYTF
TGTGCCAGCAGCGAACAGGGTTCTAACTATGGCTACACCTTC
>few|TRBJ1-1|.|TRBV5-4
CASSLTPLPNTEAFF
TGTGCCAGCAGCTTGACCCCTCTTCCGAACACTGAAGCTTTCTTT
>.|TRBJ2-2|.|TRBV29-1
CSVEGRTHTGELFF
TGCAGCGTTGAGGGCAGGACACACACCGGGGAGCTGTTTTTT
>few|TRBJ2-7|TRBD2|TRBV27
CASSFGLAGGPYEQYF
TGTGCCAGCAGTTTCGGGCTAGCGGGAGGGCCTTACGAGCAGTACTTC
>.|TRBJ2-7|.|TRBV27
CASSLSGLSYEQYF
TGTGCCAGCAGTTTATCAGGCCTCTCCTACGAGCAGTACTTC
>.|TRBJ2-1|TRBD2|TRBV7-2
CASSLEASGYNEQFF
TGTGCCAGCAGCTTAGAGGCTAGCGGCTACAATGAGCAGTTCTTC
>.|TRBJ1-1|.|TRBV18
CASSPSGGAEAFF
TGTGCCAGCTCACCATCGGGAGGGGCTGAAGCTTTCTTT
>.|TRBJ2-1|TRBD2|TRBV5-1
CASSLLELAGVSNEQFF
TGCGCCAGCAGCCTCCTGGAGCTAGCGGGAGTAAGCAATGAGCAGTTCTTC
>few|TRBJ2-7|TRBD2|TRBV5-6
CASSLGTGGSSYEQYF
TGTGCCAGCAGCTTAGGAACGGGGGGATCCTCCTACGAGCAGTACTTC
>few|TRBJ2-3|.|TRBV7-2
CASSITNLAILIKGDTQYF
TGTGCCAGCAGCATAACAAACCTAGCGATATTAATTAAAGGGGATACGCAGTATTTT
>.|TRBJ1-3|.|TRBV30
CAWETAISGNTIYF
TGTGCCTGGGAGACAGCGATCTCTGGAAACACCATATATTTT
>.|TRBJ2-2|TRBD1|TRBV5-4
CASSPPGQGFTGELFF
TGTGCCAGCAGCCCACCGGGACAGGGGTTTACCGGGGAGCTGTTTTTT
>few|TRBJ2-1|TRBD2|TRBV25-1
CASSDAGGSYNEQFF
TGTGCCAGCAGTGATGCGGGGGGCTCCTACAATGAGCAGTTCTTC
>few|TRBJ2-1|TRBD2|TRBV28
CASQLLTSGEYNEQFF
TGTGCCAGCCAACTACTGACTAGCGGGGAGTACAATGAGCAGTTCTTC
>.|TRBJ2-7|.|TRBV6-5
CASSSRIYEQYF
TGTGCCAGCAGTTCAAGGATCTACGAGCAGTACTTC
>once|TRBJ2-7|TRBD2|TRBV4-3
CASSQDPPGLAGGRYEQYF
TGCGCCAGCAGCCAAGATCCCCCGGGACTAGCGGGGGGACGGTACGAGCAGTACTTC
>.|TRBJ1-2|.|TRBV7-6
CASSRGQGHYGYTF
TGTGCCAGCAGCCGAGGGCAGGGACACTATGGCTACACCTTC
>.|TRBJ2-1|TRBD2|TRBV5-4
CASSPRLAGGYDEQFF
TGTGCCAGCAGCCCGAGACTAGCGGGAGGGTACGATGAGCAGTTCTTC
>.|TRBJ1-5|.|TRBV15
CATSRVTENQPQHF
TGTGCCACCAGCAGAGTCACGGAGAATCAGCCCCAGCATTTT
>.|TRBJ2-1|.|TRBV11-1
CASSLWGPGYNEQFF
TGTGCCAGCAGCCTGTGGGGCCCTGGTTACAATGAGCAGTTCTTC
>.|TRBJ1-2|TRBD1|TRBV10-3
CAISRGQDNYGYTF
TGTGCCATCAGCAGAGGACAGGACAATTATGGCTACACCTTC
>.|TRBJ2-3|.|TRBV27
CASTNFQGRNTQYF
TGTGCCAGCACTAATTTCCAGGGACGGAATACGCAGTATTTT
>.|TRBJ2-1|.|TRBV6-1
CASSDSLGSYNEQFF
TGTGCCAGCAGTGATTCATTAGGTTCCTACAATGAGCAGTTCTTC